The 18 T cell receptor beta chains below were found in one sample sequenced in a study of shared clonotypes between healthy human individuals. Assay: immunoSEQ multiplex PCR; the TCRdb copy retains only in-frame clones and omits some. Among 1,400,000 or so clones listed, approximately 98.5% were seen once. Sequenced sample: naive CD4+ T cells sorted from blood. Indicated subset: CD45RA+ positively selected. All receptors derive from a man between 25 and 39 years old in good health.

CDR3 DNA sequence: TGTGCCAGCTCGCGCCAGGCTTACCAAGAGACCCAGTACTTC. As protein: CASSRQAYQETQYF. The rearrangement links TRBV18 to TRBJ2-5, with unresolved D. Germline CDR1 reads KGHSH; CDR2 reads LQKENI. The V gene lost 6 bases and the J gene lost 0 bases, with 11 bases spanning the gap. This CDR3 comprises 14 residues.

The V call is TRBV11-2, the J call TRBJ2-1; TRBD2 matches 9 bases. V gave up 4 bases and J gave up 2 bases; unmatched junction bases: 3. There are 15 residues in the CDR3. Per germline, CDR1 SGHAT and CDR2 FQNNGV. DNA of the CDR3: TGTGCCAGCAGCTCGAGACTAGCGGCCTACAATGAGCAGTTCTTC. Amino acid sequence: CASSSRLAAYNEQFF.

This chain links TRBV7-9 with TRBJ2-2; D remains ambiguous. CDR1 and CDR2 (germline): SEHNR, FQNEAQ (reference sequence). Trimming took 1 base from V and 3 from J, leaving 18 bases between them. The CDR3 runs 18 residues. Here the CDR3 reads CASSLGVRLAAYTGELFF. DNA of the CDR3: TGTGCCAGCAGCTTAGGTGTGCGGTTGGCAGCTTACACCGGGGAGCTGTTTTTT.

The V gene is TRBV7-2, the J gene TRBJ2-3, with D unresolved. The V and J ends lost 2 bases and 14 bases respectively, with 17 bases between them. The V gene's germline CDR1 is SGHTA and CDR2 FQGNSA. The CDR3 is 13 amino acids. CDR3 sequence reads: CASSLRQAMRVYF. In DNA form, the CDR3 reads TGTGCCAGCAGCTTAAGGCAGGCGATGAGAGTGTATTTT.

V gene TRBV5-1 combines with J gene TRBJ2-5; 10 positions match TRBD2. Germline CDR1 reads SGHRS; CDR2 reads YFSETQ. V lost 5 bases to trimming and J lost 2 bases; unmatched junction nucleotides: 15. The CDR3 contains 18 residues. CDR3 in DNA: TGCGCCAGCAGTCTGGGGGCTAGCGGGAGCACCTTTCAAGAGACCCAGTACTTC. It yields the protein CASSLGASGSTFQETQYF.

This sequence joins TRBV14 and TRBJ2-7; TRBD1 agrees at 8 bases. J was trimmed by 1 base and V by 0 bases; bases with no gene match: 2. The CDR3 contains 15 residues. Germline CDR1 is SGHDN and CDR2 is FVKESK. The CDR3 DNA reads TGTGCCAGCAGCCAAGACGACAGGGGTTCCTACGAGCAGTACTTC. Translated, it gives CASSQDDRGSYEQYF.

This sequence joins TRBV7-9 and TRBJ2-2; 9 bases align to TRBD2. V dropped 1 base and J dropped 7; count of bases not matched to a gene: 10. CDR1 and CDR2 (germline): SEHNR, FQNEAQ (reference sequence). The CDR3 covers 17 residues. CDR3 nucleotide sequence: TGTGCCAGCAGCTTAGGTCCGAGCGGGAGGAGTGACGGGGAGCTGTTTTTT. Translation gives CASSLGPSGRSDGELFF. Using reference TRBV7-9 and TRBJ2-2 for the parts outside the CDR3, the full variable domain is DTGVSQNPRHKITKRGQNVTFRCDPISEHNRLYWYRQTLGQGPEFLTYFQNEAQLEKSRLLSDRFSAERPKGSFSTLEIQRTEQGDSAMYLCASSLGPSGRSDGELFFGEGSRLTVL.

Concerning this clone itself: Distinct nucleotide sequences in the sample also encode this CDR3. The chain couples TRBV10-1 to TRBJ2-5; 7 bases line up with TRBD2. In germline, CDR1 is WNHNN, CDR2 SYGVQD (reference sequence). V lost 2 bases and J lost 2; bases outside the gene matches: 5. The CDR3 is 15 residues long. CDR3 in amino acids: CASSEGLAGQETQYF. Here the CDR3 DNA reads TGCGCCAGCAGTGAGGGCTTAGCGGGTCAAGAGACCCAGTACTTC.

J is TRBJ2-4 and V is TRBV2; tentative D call: TRBD2 (6 bases). This CDR3 region has 11 residues. Germline CDR1 reads SNHLY; CDR2 reads FYNNEI. DNA for the CDR3: TGTACCTCTGGAGGGGCAAACATTCAGTACTTC. It is translated as CTSGGANIQYF.

Details on this clone: Other DNA variants within this sample encode the same CDR3. This sequence joins TRBV5-1 and TRBJ2-5; unclear D gene. V was trimmed by 0 bases and J by 2 bases, leaving 5 bases between them. This CDR3 comprises 13 residues. Germline CDR1 reads SGHRS; CDR2 reads YFSETQ. CDR3 in DNA: TGCGCCAGCAGCTTGGGCCCACAAGAGACCCAGTACTTC. Translating it yields CASSLGPQETQYF.

The chain recombines TRBV19 with TRBJ2-3; D is tentatively TRBD1 or TRBD2 (5 bases each). Germline CDR1 LNHDA, CDR2 SQIVND (reference sequence). Trimming took 4 bases from V and 6 from J, leaving 20 bases between them. This CDR3 is built from 16 residues. In nucleotides, the CDR3 is TGTGCCAGTAGTAGGTCATCGGGGCCTAACACGGATACGCAGTATTTT. Translated: CASSRSSGPNTDTQYF.

This chain links TRBV5-8 with TRBJ2-3, with 11 bases that match TRBD1. The CDR3 length is 15 residues. V dropped 3 bases and J dropped 4; count of bases not matched to a gene: 4. Per the germline V gene, CDR1 is SGHTS and CDR2 is YDEGEE. DNA of the CDR3: TGTGCCAGCAGCTGGGGACAGGGGGAGCCAGATACGCAGTATTTT. The encoded protein is CASSWGQGEPDTQYF.

The chain links TRBV7-9 to TRBJ1-1, with a tentative D call TRBD1 (5 bases). Trimming shortened V by 4 bases and J by 3 bases, and 12 bases separated the two germline ends. Germline V CDR1 and CDR2: SEHNR, FQNEAQ (reference sequence). The CDR3 length is 14 residues. CDR3 DNA sequence: TGTGCCAGCAGCTCCCAGGGTCGGGACACTGAAGCTTTCTTT. Translating gives CASSSQGRDTEAFF.

J is TRBJ2-1 and V is TRBV25-1; D possibly uses TRBD1 or TRBD2 (6 bases each). The CDR3 sequence is 14 residues long. V was pared by 3 bases and J by 4 bases, with 10 bases between. Germline-derived CDR1 and CDR2 are MGHDK and SYGVNS. This chain's CDR3 is CASSEEGVYNEQFF. CDR3 nucleotides: TGTGCCAGCAGTGAGGAGGGGGTTTACAATGAGCAGTTCTTC.

A single count supports this clone. V is TRBV18 and J is TRBJ2-3; TRBD1 is a possible D gene (6 bases). The CDR3 spans 12 residues. Between the trimmed V and J ends, which lost 6 bases and 6 bases, there was a span of 10 bases. CDR1 is KGHSH, CDR2 LQKENI, per germline. The chain's CDR3 is CASSQGRDTQYF. The CDR3 nucleotides are TGTGCCAGCTCTCAGGGGCGGGATACGCAGTATTTT.

CDR3 sequence (DNA): TGCGCCAGCAGCTTGGCCGGACAGGTTAATCAGCCCCAGCATTTT. The encoded protein is CASSLAGQVNQPQHF. This sequence joins TRBV5-1 and TRBJ1-5, with 7 bases identical to TRBD1. CDR3 length equals 15 residues. Looked up from germline, CDR1 is SGHRS and CDR2 is YFSETQ. With 0 bases clipped from V and 4 bases from J, the junction kept 4 bases outside the gene matches. Full variable domain (remainder filled in from reference TRBV5-1 and TRBJ1-5): KAGVTQTPRYLIKTRGQQVTLSCSPISGHRSVSWYQQTPGQGLQFLFEYFSETQRNKGNFPGRFSGRQFSNSRSEMNVSTLELGDSALYLCASSLAGQVNQPQHFGDGTRLSIL.

This rearrangement joins TRBV5-1 to TRBJ1-3, with D possibly being TRBD1 (5 bases). The V gene's germline CDR1 is SGHRS and CDR2 YFSETQ. The V end was cut by 0 bases, the J end by 2 bases, with 9 bases between. This CDR3 comprises 15 residues. CDR3 sequence: CASSLGWGTGNTIYF. CDR3 DNA sequence: TGCGCCAGCAGCTTGGGTTGGGGGACTGGAAACACCATATATTTT.

This clone was seen just once. This same CDR3 is encoded by further DNA sequences in the sample. This CDR3 is CASSYDSQETQYF. For the CDR3, the DNA is TGCGCCAGCAGCTACGACTCTCAAGAGACCCAGTACTTC. This chain connects TRBV5-1 to TRBJ2-5; D ambiguous. In germline, CDR1 is SGHRS, CDR2 YFSETQ. This CDR3 is 13 amino acids long. Trimming shortened V by 3 bases and J by 2 bases, and 8 bases separated the two germline ends. Complete variable domain (other parts from reference TRBV5-1 and TRBJ2-5): KAGVTQTPRYLIKTRGQQVTLSCSPISGHRSVSWYQQTPGQGLQFLFEYFSETQRNKGNFPGRFSGRQFSNSRSEMNVSTLELGDSALYLCASSYDSQETQYFGPGTRLLVL.